This passage covers 3 T cell receptor beta chains from one sample sequenced in a study of cytomegalovirus exposure and HLA in healthy donors. Data came from immunoSEQ multiplex PCR; TCRdb stores just in-frame clones and leaves some out. The table lists about 110,000 clones, 89% of them singletons. Sequencing was done on a sample of PBMCs. Receptor source: a woman between 18 and 29 years old in good health and CMV-seronegative.

This chain connects TRBV2 to TRBJ2-2, with D maybe TRBD1 (6 bases). Germline V lookup: CDR1 SNHLY, CDR2 FYNNEI. V lost 0 bases, J lost 2 bases, and 22 bases lay in between. This CDR3 has 20 residues. CDR3 residues: CASSEALLVGAGSNTGELFF. The CDR3 DNA is TGTGCCAGCAGTGAAGCGCTTCTTGTGGGGGCAGGGTCTAACACCGGGGAGCTGTTTTTT.

This clone was seen a single time. The genes are TRBV27 and TRBJ2-3; TRBD2 matches at 8 bases. The V gene's germline CDR1 is MNHEY and CDR2 SMNVEV (reference sequence). The CDR3 covers 15 residues. With 5 bases clipped from V and 2 bases from J, the junction kept 6 bases outside the gene matches. The CDR3 here is CASSLGGEITDTQYF. CDR3 in DNA: TGTGCCAGCAGTCTCGGGGGGGAGATCACAGATACGCAGTATTTT.

This rearrangement joins TRBV2 to TRBJ1-2, with 7 bases aligning to TRBD1. The CDR3 spans 12 residues. Germline V gives CDR1 SNHLY, CDR2 FYNNEI. V lost 4 bases, J lost 8 bases, and 4 bases stayed unmatched. CDR3 residues: CASSGTGRGYTF. The CDR3 DNA follows: TGTGCCAGCAGTGGGACAGGACGAGGCTACACCTTC.